These 9 T cell receptor beta chains came from one sample sequenced in a study of blood T cell repertoires in COVID-19. Profiled with immunoSEQ multiplex PCR; TCRdb holds only in-frame clones, not every one. The data show roughly 330,000 clones, around 87% seen once. Sequenced material: PBMCs or T cells enriched from blood (not recorded which). The receptors stem from a woman in her twenties or thirties who had recovered from COVID-19.

This chain joins TRBV4-1 and TRBJ2-1; D unclear. This CDR3 has 11 amino acids. V lost 6 bases to trimming and J lost 7 bases, with 7 bases between them. The V gene's germline CDR1 is MGHRA and CDR2 YSYEKL. CDR3 amino acids: CASSPGNEQFF. The CDR3 nucleotides are TGCGCCAGCAGTCCAGGAAATGAGCAGTTCTTC.

The chain carries TRBV5-4 and TRBJ2-7, with 8 bases that match TRBD1. Germline CDR1 is SGHNT and CDR2 is YYREEE (reference sequence). V trimming: 4 bases; J trimming: 5 bases; junction bases outside the gene matches: 11. CDR3 size: 15 residues. DNA for the CDR3: TGTGCCAGCAGCGCCGGCCCGTCAGGGGGCGACGAGCAGTACTTC. Translation gives CASSAGPSGGDEQYF. Variable domain in full (rest from reference TRBV5-4 and TRBJ2-7): ETGVTQSPTHLIKTRGQQVTLRCSSQSGHNTVSWYQQALGQGPQFIFQYYREEENGRGNFPPRFSGLQFPNYSSELNVNALELDDSALYLCASSAGPSGGDEQYFGPGTRLTVT.

The genes are TRBV7-2 and TRBJ2-7; a possible D gene is TRBD1 (6 bases). The V gene lost 1 base and the J gene lost 3 bases, with 10 bases spanning the gap. The V gene's germline CDR1 is SGHTA and CDR2 FQGNSA. CDR3 length equals 14 residues. The CDR3 reads CASSLVQGDYEQYF. The DNA of the CDR3 is TGTGCCAGCAGCTTAGTACAGGGAGACTACGAGCAGTACTTC.

As to this clone: The DNA is left out, because the CDR3 cannot be placed on it with certainty; the CDR3 is given as TCRdb lists it. The V gene is TRBV5-4, the J gene TRBJ2-7; the table assigns TRBD1, which was not confirmed against the DNA. The CDR3 length is 14 residues, termini included. Germline V gene lookup returns CDR1 SGHNT and CDR2 YYREEE (reference sequence). CDR3: CASSSGQGYYEQYF.

This chain links TRBV9 with TRBJ2-5; possible D gene TRBD2, 6 bases. Germline V gives CDR1 SGDLS, CDR2 YYNGEE. V was trimmed by 4 bases and J by 5 bases, leaving 24 bases between them. There are 17 residues in the CDR3. The CDR3: CASSPGYGGTIWETQYF. The CDR3 bases are TGTGCCAGCAGCCCCGGGTACGGGGGAACAATATGGGAGACCCAGTACTTC.

The chain uses TRBV2 and TRBJ1-4, with 9 bases lining up with TRBD1. CDR1 and CDR2 from the germline V gene are SNHLY and FYNNEI. Losses at the gene ends were 1 base for V and 2 bases for J; bases not matched to a gene: 5. The CDR3 contains 17 residues. The CDR3 DNA reads TGTGCCAGCAGTGAAGGGACAGGGGTTTTTACTAATGAAAAACTGTTTTTT. The encoded protein is CASSEGTGVFTNEKLFF.

The CDR3 nucleotides are TGTGCCAGTAGGACTAGCGGGGGAGAGGCCAGCCCCGGGGAGCTGTTTTTT. Protein: CASRTSGGEASPGELFF. The chain couples TRBV9 to TRBJ2-2, with 13 positions matching TRBD2. V lost 8 bases, J lost 6 bases, and 13 bases stayed unmatched. Germline V gene data show CDR1 as SGDLS and CDR2 as YYNGEE. The CDR3 has 17 amino acids.

This clone was detected once. The rearrangement joins TRBV5-1 to TRBJ2-2; D is undetermined. V dropped 0 bases and J dropped 6 bases, with 18 bases sitting between them. CDR1 is SGHRS and CDR2 is YFSETQ in the germline V gene. The CDR3 is 17 residues long. CDR3 loop: CASSLGVGSPEAGELFF. For the CDR3, the DNA is TGCGCCAGCAGCTTGGGGGTTGGGTCTCCCGAGGCCGGGGAGCTGTTTTTT.

The sample holds one count of this clone. The J gene is TRBJ1-4, the V gene TRBV7-2; 7 nucleotides align to TRBD1. The CDR3 is 16 amino acids. The V gene's germline CDR1 is SGHTA and CDR2 FQGNSA. With V trimmed by 3 bases and J by 0 bases, 4 bases remained unmatched. CDR3 nucleotides: TGTGCCAGCAGCTTGGGACAGCGAGCAACTAATGAAAAACTGTTTTTT. Translated, it gives CASSLGQRATNEKLFF. The full variable domain, completed using reference TRBV7-2 and TRBJ1-4, is GAGVSQSPSNKVTEKGKDVELRCDPISGHTALYWYRQSLGQGLEFLIYFQGNSAPDKSGLPSDRFSAERTGGSVSTLTIQRTQQEDSAVYLCASSLGQRATNEKLFFGSGTQLSVL.